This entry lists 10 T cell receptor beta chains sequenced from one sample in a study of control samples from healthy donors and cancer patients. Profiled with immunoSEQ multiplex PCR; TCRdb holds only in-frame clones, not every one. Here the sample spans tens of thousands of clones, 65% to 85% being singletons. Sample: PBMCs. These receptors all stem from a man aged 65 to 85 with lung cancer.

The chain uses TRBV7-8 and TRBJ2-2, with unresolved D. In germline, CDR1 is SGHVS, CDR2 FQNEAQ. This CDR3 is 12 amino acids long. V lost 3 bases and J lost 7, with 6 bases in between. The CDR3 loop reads CASSFPGGELFF. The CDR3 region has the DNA TGTGCCAGCAGCTTTCCGGGCGGGGAGCTGTTTTTT.

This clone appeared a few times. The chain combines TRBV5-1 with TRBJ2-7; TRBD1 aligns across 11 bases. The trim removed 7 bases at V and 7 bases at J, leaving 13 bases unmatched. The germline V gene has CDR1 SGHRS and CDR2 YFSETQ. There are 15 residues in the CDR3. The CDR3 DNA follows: TGCGCCAGCCGGACAGGGGGCGCCGGTTCGGAAGAGCAGTACTTC. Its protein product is CASRTGGAGSEEQYF.

CDR3: CAISVTGESYGYTF. In DNA, the CDR3 is TGTGCCATCAGTGTAACAGGGGAAAGCTATGGCTACACCTTC. V usage is TRBV10-3 and J usage is TRBJ1-2; TRBD1 matches 7 bases. Per germline, CDR1 ENHRY and CDR2 SYGVKD. With 4 bases clipped from V and 4 bases from J, the junction kept 6 bases outside the gene matches. The CDR3 has 14 amino acids.

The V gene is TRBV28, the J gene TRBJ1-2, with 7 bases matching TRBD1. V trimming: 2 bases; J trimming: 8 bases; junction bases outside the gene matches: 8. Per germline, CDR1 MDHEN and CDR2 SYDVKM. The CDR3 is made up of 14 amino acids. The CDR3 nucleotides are TGTGCCAGCAGTTTACTCGCAGGGGGTGAGGGCTACACCTTC. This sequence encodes CASSLLAGGEGYTF.

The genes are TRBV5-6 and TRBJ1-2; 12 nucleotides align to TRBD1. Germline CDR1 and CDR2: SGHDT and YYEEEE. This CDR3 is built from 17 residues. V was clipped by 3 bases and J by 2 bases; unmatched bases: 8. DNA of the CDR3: TGTGCCAGCAGCTCTCCGGGACAGGGGGCCCCCAACTATGGCTACACCTTC. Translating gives CASSSPGQGAPNYGYTF.

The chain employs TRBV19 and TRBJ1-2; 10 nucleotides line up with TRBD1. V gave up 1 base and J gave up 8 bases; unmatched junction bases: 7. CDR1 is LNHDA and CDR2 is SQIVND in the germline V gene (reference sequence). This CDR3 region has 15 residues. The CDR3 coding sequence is TGTGCCAGTAGTATAGGTGGGACAGGGGCTATCGGCTACACCTTC. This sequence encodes CASSIGGTGAIGYTF.

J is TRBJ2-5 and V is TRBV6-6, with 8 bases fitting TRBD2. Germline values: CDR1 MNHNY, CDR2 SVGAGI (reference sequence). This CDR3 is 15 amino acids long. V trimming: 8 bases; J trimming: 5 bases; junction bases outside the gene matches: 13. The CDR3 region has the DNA TGTGCCAGCGGCCTAAGAGGCGGGGGGCGGGAGACCCAGTACTTC. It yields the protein CASGLRGGGRETQYF.

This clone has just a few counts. The DNA for the CDR3 is TGTGCCAGCAGCCCTATAGCAGGGTCTGGGGCCAACGTCCTGACTTTC. Amino acids: CASSPIAGSGANVLTF. The V and J genes are TRBV5-5 and TRBJ2-6; TRBD1 is a possible D gene (5 bases). Per germline, CDR1 SGHKS and CDR2 YYEKEE (reference sequence). This CDR3 is built from 16 residues. The V gene lost 4 bases and the J gene lost 1 base, with 12 bases spanning the gap.

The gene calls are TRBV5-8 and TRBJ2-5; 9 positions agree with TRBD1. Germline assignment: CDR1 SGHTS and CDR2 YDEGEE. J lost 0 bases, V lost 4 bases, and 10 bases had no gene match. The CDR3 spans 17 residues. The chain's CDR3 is CASSPGGTGLYQETQYF. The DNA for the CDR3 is TGTGCCAGCAGCCCGGGCGGGACAGGGCTTTACCAAGAGACCCAGTACTTC.

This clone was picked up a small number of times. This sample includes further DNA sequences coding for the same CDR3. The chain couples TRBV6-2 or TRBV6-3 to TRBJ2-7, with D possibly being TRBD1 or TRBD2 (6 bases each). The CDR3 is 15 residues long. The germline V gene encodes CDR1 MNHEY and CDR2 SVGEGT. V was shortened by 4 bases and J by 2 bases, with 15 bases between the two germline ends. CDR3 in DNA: TGTGCCAGCAGTTCCGCCGGAGGGGGGACCTACGAGCAGTACTTC. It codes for CASSSAGGGTYEQYF.